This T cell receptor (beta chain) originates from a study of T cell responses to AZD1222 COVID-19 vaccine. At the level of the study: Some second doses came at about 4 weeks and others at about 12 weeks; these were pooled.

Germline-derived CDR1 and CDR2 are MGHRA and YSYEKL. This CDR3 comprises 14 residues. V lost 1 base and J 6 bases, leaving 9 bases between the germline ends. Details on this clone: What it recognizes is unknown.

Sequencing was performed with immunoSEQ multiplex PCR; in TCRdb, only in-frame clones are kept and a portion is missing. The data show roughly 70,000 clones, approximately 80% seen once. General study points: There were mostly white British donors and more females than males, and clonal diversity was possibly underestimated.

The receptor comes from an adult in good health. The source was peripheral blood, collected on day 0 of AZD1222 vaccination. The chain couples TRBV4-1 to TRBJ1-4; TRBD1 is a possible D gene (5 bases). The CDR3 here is CASSQVQGYEKLFF. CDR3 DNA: TGCGCCAGCAGCCAAGTGCAGGGATATGAAAAACTGTTTTTT.